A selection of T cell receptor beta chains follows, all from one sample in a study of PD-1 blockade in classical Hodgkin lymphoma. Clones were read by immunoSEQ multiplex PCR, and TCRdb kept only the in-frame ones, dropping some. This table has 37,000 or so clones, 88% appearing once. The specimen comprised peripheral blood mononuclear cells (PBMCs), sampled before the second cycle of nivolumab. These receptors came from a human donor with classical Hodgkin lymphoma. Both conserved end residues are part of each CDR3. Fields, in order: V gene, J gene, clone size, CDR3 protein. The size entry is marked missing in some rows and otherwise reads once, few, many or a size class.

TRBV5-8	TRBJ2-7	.	CASSPQTGVGEQYF
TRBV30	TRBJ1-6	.	CAWAGHNNSPLHF
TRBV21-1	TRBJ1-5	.	CASTSIYSNQPQHF
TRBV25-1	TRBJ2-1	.	CASSEYWTSGDAYNEQFF
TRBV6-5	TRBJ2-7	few	CASSYSTLSEQYF
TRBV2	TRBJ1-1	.	CASNLNSQGRDEAFF
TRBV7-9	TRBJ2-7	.	CASSLAPGGSSYEQYF
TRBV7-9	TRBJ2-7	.	CASSQSSGTEYEQYF
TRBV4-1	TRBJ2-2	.	CASRLTSGSGGELFF
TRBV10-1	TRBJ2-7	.	CASSAVNSYEQYF
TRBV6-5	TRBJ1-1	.	CASSRPLAKVAFF
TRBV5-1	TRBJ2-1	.	CASSFLSGQSYNEQFF
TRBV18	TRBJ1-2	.	CASSRSDVPGYGYTF
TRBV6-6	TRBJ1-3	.	CASQRTDLSGNTIYF
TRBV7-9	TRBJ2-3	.	CALSFLREFTSTDTQYF
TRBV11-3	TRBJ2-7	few	CASSLVTSSYEQYF
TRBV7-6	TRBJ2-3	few	CASSLLTATDTQYF
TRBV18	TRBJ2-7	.	CASSPRESHEQYF
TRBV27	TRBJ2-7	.	CAGSFIAAQSDEQYF
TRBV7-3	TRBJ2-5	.	CASSKGERTQETQYF
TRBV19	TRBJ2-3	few	CASSMPVGYTDTQYF
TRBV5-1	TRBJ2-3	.	CASSFLAGSSTDTQYF
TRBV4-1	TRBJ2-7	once	CASSHAPEQGYEQYF
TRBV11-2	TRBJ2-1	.	CASSPTGSSYNEQFF
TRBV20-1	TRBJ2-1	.	CSATRENEQFF
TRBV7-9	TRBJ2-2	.	CASTTRGNTGELFF
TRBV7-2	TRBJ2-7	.	CASSPRYGGGYEQYF
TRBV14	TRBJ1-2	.	CASSQDFSYGYTF
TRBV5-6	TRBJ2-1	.	CASSLGPGGTNEQFF
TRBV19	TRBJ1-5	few	CASSASGGPINQPQHF
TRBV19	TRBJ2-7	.	CASSIRVGRYYEQYF
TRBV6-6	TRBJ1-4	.	CASSWDLTNEKLFF
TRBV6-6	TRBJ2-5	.	CAATNWETQYF
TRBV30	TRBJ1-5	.	CAWSPDRNNQPQHF
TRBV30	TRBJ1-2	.	CAWDRGTYEGYTF
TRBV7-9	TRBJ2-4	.	CASSPGSGAKNIQYF
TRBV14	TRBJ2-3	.	CASSKIGTSGSTDTQYF
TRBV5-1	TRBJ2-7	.	CASSLKREVSYEQYF
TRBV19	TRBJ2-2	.	CASRSSKDLNTGELFF
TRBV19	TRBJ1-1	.	CATVRQGMNTEAFF
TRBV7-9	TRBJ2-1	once	CASSLGQGGGNEQFF
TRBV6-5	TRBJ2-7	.	CASSYSKEASTVEQYF